This passage covers 30 T cell receptor beta chains from one sample sequenced in a study of cytomegalovirus exposure and HLA in healthy donors. Both 60 Vbeta primers and 13 Jbeta primers went into the PCR. Assay: immunoSEQ multiplex PCR; the TCRdb copy retains only in-frame clones and omits some. The data contain almost 200,000 clones, around 78% of them seen just once; the ten biggest clones take up 1.5% to 2%. The specimen was PBMCs. The receptors stem from a man aged 25-45 years in good health and CMV-seronegative.

This chain links TRBV29-1 with TRBJ2-2; TRBD2 matches at 7 bases. This CDR3 contains 15 residues. J lost 3 bases, V lost 2 bases, and 6 bases had no gene match. Germline CDR1 is SQVTM and CDR2 is ANQGSEA. CDR3 bases: TGCAGCGTTGAAAGGGTGGGGAGGGACACCGGGGAGCTGTTTTTT. Translating it yields CSVERVGRDTGELFF.

J is TRBJ1-4 and V is TRBV10-1, with 9 bases fitting TRBD1. V lost 3 bases, J lost 6 bases, and 5 bases stayed unmatched. Per the germline V gene, CDR1 is WNHNN and CDR2 is SYGVQD (reference sequence). The CDR3 has 15 amino acids. The CDR3 DNA sequence: TGCGCCAGCAGTGAAAGGGACAGGGCGGATGAAAAACTGTTTTTT. It translates to CASSERDRADEKLFF.

In this sample, this clone turned up once. The rearrangement links TRBV11-2 to TRBJ2-1; 8 nucleotides line up with TRBD2. The CDR3 runs to 15 residues. V was pared by 5 bases and J by 6 bases, with 9 bases of the junction left unmatched. In germline, CDR1 is SGHAT, CDR2 FQNNGV. The CDR3 is CASSPTSAQANEQFF. The CDR3 DNA reads TGTGCCAGCAGCCCGACTAGCGCCCAGGCCAATGAGCAGTTCTTC.

The V and J genes are TRBV25-1 and TRBJ1-4; 7 bases fit TRBD1. This CDR3 has 15 amino acids. Germline V gene sequence: CDR1 MGHDK, CDR2 SYGVNS. Trimming removed 3 bases from V and 4 bases from J; junction bases left unmatched: 5. DNA of the CDR3: TGTGCCAGCAGTGAGCCGGGACAGCTTAATGAAAAACTGTTTTTT. Translation gives CASSEPGQLNEKLFF.

The count of this clone is one. The chain has TRBV6-5 and TRBJ2-7; TRBD1 aligns across 7 bases. The junction had 4 bases not matched to a gene; V was cut back by 2 bases and J by 3 bases. Per germline, CDR1 MNHEY and CDR2 SVGAGI. This CDR3 comprises 14 residues. The CDR3 DNA is TGTGCCAGCAGTTACGACGACAGGGACTACGAGCAGTACTTC. It encodes CASSYDDRDYEQYF.

V usage is TRBV6-5 and J usage is TRBJ2-3, with TRBD1 as a possible D gene (6 bases). Trimming pared 7 bases from V and 4 bases from J, leaving 12 bases between. The germline V gene encodes CDR1 MNHEY and CDR2 SVGAGI. This CDR3 contains 13 residues. The CDR3 bases are TGTGCCAGCATAGGGGGAGACGCAGATACGCAGTATTTT. Translated: CASIGGDADTQYF.

This clone has a handful of counts. The J gene is TRBJ1-5, the V gene TRBV10-2; D possibly corresponds to TRBD1 (5 bases). Germline assignment: CDR1 WSHSY and CDR2 SAAADI. V dropped 7 bases and J dropped 7 bases, with 14 bases sitting between them. The CDR3 is 13 amino acids. The CDR3 sequence is CASTEGGVQPQHF. CDR3 DNA sequence: TGCGCCAGCACCGAAGGAGGGGTCCAGCCCCAGCATTTT.

This chain connects TRBV19 to TRBJ1-4; 9 positions agree with TRBD1. Germline V gene data show CDR1 as LNHDA and CDR2 as SQIVND (reference sequence). The J segment lost 8 bases and the V segment lost 5 bases, leaving 9 bases of the junction unmatched. There are 15 residues in the CDR3. The CDR3 coding sequence is TGTGCCAGTAGTGATTCCGGGACAGGGTGGGAAAAACTGTTTTTT. Translation: CASSDSGTGWEKLFF.

The chain carries TRBV19 and TRBJ2-3, with D perhaps matching TRBD2 (6 bases). Between the trimmed V and J ends, which lost 6 bases and 1 base, there was a span of 17 bases. The CDR3 totals 16 residues. Germline assignment: CDR1 LNHDA and CDR2 SQIVND (reference sequence). The CDR3 nucleotides read TGTGCCAGTAGCCCCCGGGTTAGCGGACGCACAGATACGCAGTATTTT. Protein sequence: CASSPRVSGRTDTQYF.

This sequence joins TRBV30 and TRBJ2-7, with D possibly being TRBD2 (6 bases). Germline V gene lookup returns CDR1 GTSNPN and CDR2 SVGIG (reference sequence). CDR3 length: 12 amino acids. The V and J ends lost 3 bases and 6 bases respectively, with 12 bases between them. The CDR3 DNA reads as TGTGCCTGGAGCCCTTGGGGAGGCGAGCAGTACTTC. It is translated as CAWSPWGGEQYF.

V is TRBV5-1 and J is TRBJ2-7; a possible D gene is TRBD2 (6 bases). V lost 3 bases, J lost 2 bases, and 12 bases lay in between. The CDR3 has 14 amino acids. Looked up from germline, CDR1 is SGHRS and CDR2 is YFSETQ. CDR3 loop: CASSWRESAYEQYF. Here the CDR3 DNA reads TGCGCCAGCAGCTGGAGGGAGTCCGCCTACGAGCAGTACTTC.

The V and J genes are TRBV5-1 and TRBJ2-7; 7 bases agree with TRBD1. CDR1 and CDR2 (germline): SGHRS, YFSETQ. The CDR3 runs 14 residues. V shed 4 bases, J shed 0 bases, and the junction held 4 bases outside the gene matches. The CDR3 loop is CASSMDRTSYEQYF. The CDR3 DNA is TGCGCCAGCAGCATGGACAGGACCTCCTACGAGCAGTACTTC.

This chain links TRBV9 with TRBJ2-1, with D possibly TRBD2 on 5 matching bases. Germline V gene data show CDR1 as SGDLS and CDR2 as YYNGEE. V lost 4 bases, J lost 1 base, and 12 bases lay in between. CDR3 length: 15 residues. The CDR3 spells CASSREPGSYNEQFF. DNA for the CDR3: TGTGCCAGCAGCAGGGAGCCGGGATCCTACAATGAGCAGTTCTTC.

The V and J genes are TRBV29-1 and TRBJ1-2; possibly TRBD1 for D (6 bases). The CDR3 contains 13 residues. The germline V and J ends were trimmed by 3 bases and 7 bases, with 15 bases remaining between them. Germline CDR1 reads SQVTM; CDR2 reads ANQGSEA. The CDR3 bases are TGCAGCGTTGATACAGGGCTAGGACGTGGCTACACCTTC. This translates into CSVDTGLGRGYTF.

This chain links TRBV5-1 with TRBJ2-7; no definite D call. This CDR3 has 16 amino acids. V lost 2 bases, J lost 0 bases, and 15 bases lay in between. CDR1 and CDR2 (germline): SGHRS, YFSETQ. The chain's CDR3 is CASSFPPHDNSYEQYF. In DNA, the CDR3 is TGCGCCAGCAGCTTCCCCCCCCACGACAACTCCTACGAGCAGTACTTC.

This chain uses TRBV28 with TRBJ1-2, with D unclear. This CDR3 contains 14 residues. The V gene's germline CDR1 is MDHEN and CDR2 SYDVKM. V was shortened by 6 bases and J by 0 bases, with 11 bases between the two germline ends. The CDR3 DNA is TGTGCCAGCAGGGAGATAGAGTCTAACTATGGCTACACCTTC. Encoded protein: CASREIESNYGYTF.

The genes are TRBV2 and TRBJ2-1; 12 bases are shared with TRBD2. The V gene's germline CDR1 is SNHLY and CDR2 FYNNEI. This CDR3 is 13 amino acids long. The CDR3 here is CVSSGRAYNEQFF. CDR3 sequence (DNA): TGTGTCTCTAGCGGGAGGGCCTACAATGAGCAGTTCTTC.

This clone occurred a few times. Compared with germline, one end of the junction differs, possibly owing to a read error. The rearrangement joins TRBV6-5 to TRBJ1-2; 7 bases map to TRBD1. The germline CDR1 and CDR2 sequences are MNHEY and SVGAGI. This CDR3 is built from 16 residues. In DNA, the CDR3 is TGTGCCAGCAGTTATATGCGGACAGGACAAAACTCTGGCTACACCTTC. Its protein product is CASSYMRTGQNSGYTF.

The J gene is TRBJ2-7, the V gene TRBV29-1; 7 bases are shared with TRBD2. Germline lookup yields CDR1 SQVTM and CDR2 ANQGSEA. The CDR3 has 13 residues. After removal of 3 bases from V and 6 bases from J, the junction contained 8 bases not matched to a gene. The CDR3 nucleotides are TGCAGCGTTGATAGACTAGCAGGTGGCGAGCAGTACTTC. Its protein is CSVDRLAGGEQYF.

The CDR3 here is CASSEALGSGTDTQYF. Here the CDR3 DNA reads TGTGCCAGCAGTGAAGCGCTGGGTAGCGGAACAGATACGCAGTATTTT. This sequence joins TRBV6-1 and TRBJ2-3, with D possibly TRBD2 on 6 matching bases. Trimming shortened V by 0 bases and J by 3 bases, and 13 bases separated the two germline ends. The CDR3 extends over 16 amino acids. The germline V gene has CDR1 MNHNS and CDR2 SASEGT.

The chain combines TRBV4-1 with TRBJ2-7, with D tentatively TRBD1 (6 bases). The CDR3 has 16 amino acids. Trimming shortened V by 3 bases and J by 2 bases, and 17 bases separated the two germline ends. Germline assignment: CDR1 MGHRA and CDR2 YSYEKL. CDR3 sequence reads: CASSQATGSLPYEQYF. In nucleotides, the CDR3 is TGCGCCAGCAGCCAGGCGACAGGATCCCTCCCCTACGAGCAGTACTTC.

The chain uses TRBV5-1 and TRBJ2-5, with D tentatively TRBD1 (6 bases). This CDR3 is 16 amino acids long. Trimming removed 0 bases from V and 1 base from J, with 13 bases in between. The germline V gene has CDR1 SGHRS and CDR2 YFSETQ. CDR3 in DNA: TGCGCCAGCAGCTTGGGATTGGGGACAATCCAAGAGACCCAGTACTTC. Protein: CASSLGLGTIQETQYF.

This clone has just a few counts. The V call is TRBV30, the J call TRBJ2-7, with 7 positions matching TRBD1. The CDR3 contains 14 residues. V gave up 1 base and J gave up 3 bases; unmatched junction bases: 6. CDR1 and CDR2 from the germline V gene are GTSNPN and SVGIG (reference sequence). Here the CDR3 reads CAWSEGGLLYEQYF. The CDR3 DNA sequence: TGTGCCTGGAGTGAAGGGGGCCTCCTCTACGAGCAGTACTTC. The full variable domain, completed using reference TRBV30 and TRBJ2-7, is SQTIHQWPATLVQPVGSPLSLECTVEGTSNPNLYWYRQAAGRGLQLLFYSVGIGQISSEVPQNLSASRPQDRQFILSSKKLLLSDSGFYLCAWSEGGLLYEQYFGPGTRLTVT.

Comment on this clone: The DNA is left out, because the CDR3 cannot be placed on it with certainty; the CDR3 is given as TCRdb lists it. The rearrangement joins TRBV6-5 to TRBJ2-7; TRBD1, the D gene given by the table, was not confirmed from the DNA. From germline, CDR1 is MNHEY and CDR2 SVGAGI. The CDR3 is 16 residues long, counting both termini. The CDR3 loop is CASSSSPQGVHYEQYF.

The J gene is TRBJ1-5, the V gene TRBV6-1; TRBD1 matches 8 bases. Germline V gene sequence: CDR1 MNHNS, CDR2 SASEGT. This CDR3 has 15 residues. V lost 6 bases to trimming and J lost 4 bases; unmatched junction nucleotides: 8. The CDR3 DNA sequence: TGTGCCAGCAGGGCCCAGGGGGCCCTTAATCAGCCCCAGCATTTT. Amino acid sequence: CASRAQGALNQPQHF.

The chain recombines TRBV5-5 with TRBJ1-2; D might be TRBD1 (5 bases). This CDR3 has 15 amino acids. Trimming stripped 5 bases from V and 8 bases from J, with 22 bases between. Germline V lookup: CDR1 SGHKS, CDR2 YYEKEE (reference sequence). The CDR3 protein is CASSILSLGQEGYTF. CDR3 nucleotide sequence: TGTGCCAGCAGTATTTTATCCTTAGGACAAGAAGGCTACACCTTC.

The chain couples TRBV27 to TRBJ2-7, with D unresolved. Trimming removed 2 bases at V and 2 bases at J, with 10 bases between. The CDR3 spans 14 residues. The germline gives CDR1 MNHEY, CDR2 SMNVEV (reference sequence). CDR3 DNA sequence: TGTGCCAGCAGTTTAGGCCCGCTCCCCTACGAGCAGTACTTC. Its protein is CASSLGPLPYEQYF.

This clone was seen more than once but under ten times. The chain recombines TRBV7-9 with TRBJ2-2; 9 nucleotides agree with TRBD1. The CDR3 length is 16 residues. Trimming cost V 6 bases and J 0 bases; bases outside gene matches: 5. Germline lookup yields CDR1 SEHNR and CDR2 FQNEAQ (reference sequence). CDR3 in amino acids: CASSSNRGPNTGELFF. The CDR3 DNA reads TGTGCCAGCAGTTCTAACAGGGGGCCGAACACCGGGGAGCTGTTTTTT.

The CDR3 is CASSQDLVPSTQYF. The CDR3 coding sequence is TGTGCCAGCAGCCAAGACTTAGTTCCTAGTACGCAGTATTTT. The chain employs TRBV14 and TRBJ2-3; D uncertain. In germline, CDR1 is SGHDN, CDR2 FVKESK. V lost 0 bases and J 8 bases, leaving 12 bases between the germline ends. The CDR3 covers 14 residues.

This clone came up once. This chain uses TRBV18 with TRBJ2-3; 11 bases are a match to TRBD2. The CDR3 is made up of 15 amino acids. V lost 5 bases, J lost 5 bases, and 6 bases stayed unmatched. CDR1 is KGHSH and CDR2 is LQKENI in the germline V gene. The DNA of the CDR3 is TGTGCCAGCTCAGCACTAGCGGGAGAGGGAGATACGCAGTATTTT. It is translated as CASSALAGEGDTQYF.